This TCR beta chain was retrieved from a study of vaccination and CD4 T cells after COVID-19. Treatment meaning: roughly ten-day PBMC culture with coronavirus spike peptide pools or control peptides (ViraFEST assay). CD4+ T cells that had been cultured provided DNA sequenced with the Oncomine TCR Beta short-read assay. TCRdb passed the PCR reads through MiXCR, listing each CDR3 protein once. The repertoire holds under 20,000 distinct CDR3 sequences, with 31% as singletons. As to this clonotype: No antigen is known for it.

Germline V CDR1 and CDR2: LGHNA, YNFKEQ. V was clipped by 0 bases and J by 3 bases, with 11 bases between them. The CDR3 covers 15 residues. The rearrangement links TRBV4-2 to TRBJ1-2; D is undetermined. This receptor was identified in a human donor with COVID-19. Sample: cultured CD4+ T cells from blood. CDR3 in amino acids: CASSQDDRADYGYTF. CDR3 DNA: TGTGCCAGCAGCCAAGATGACCGGGCGGACTATGGCTACACCTTC.